The rows below give T cell receptor beta chains drawn from one sample of a study of blood T cell repertoires in COVID-19. This table comes from immunoSEQ multiplex PCR, and its TCRdb copy is limited to in-frame clones, with some not included. The sample has 150,000 to 200,000 clones, approximately 78% seen once. The sample was peripheral blood. All receptors come from a woman of 80 years or more with active or convalescent COVID-19. The CDR3 runs from the conserved cysteine through the conserved F or W. The D gene is left open where the match is weak. Clone size is shown for a subset of rows, as once, few, many or a class of expanded clone.

j_gene | d_gene | v_gene | abundance | CDR3nt | CDR3aa
TRBJ1-2 | - | TRBV5-1 | - | TGCGCCAGCAGCTTGGGAGGCCGTGTGCGTGGCTACACCTTC | CASSLGGRVRGYTF
TRBJ2-1 | - | TRBV11-2 | - | TGTGCCTCCACCCCTACCGGTGAGCAGTTCTTC | CASTPTGEQFF
TRBJ1-5 | - | TRBV10-1 | - | TGTCCCCTCCCGGGGGGCGCTTACAATCAGCCCCAGCATTTT | CPLPGGAYNQPQHF
TRBJ1-1 | - | TRBV5-6 | - | TGTGCCAGCAGCCCAACCGACAGAGTTGAAGCTTTCTTT | CASSPTDRVEAFF
TRBJ1-2 | TRBD1 | TRBV3-1/TRBV3-2 | once | TGTGCCAGCAGCCACCCCGGACAGGTCTATGGCTACACCTTC | CASSHPGQVYGYTF
TRBJ2-3 | TRBD2 | TRBV5-5 | - | TGTGCCAGCAGCTTGACCGGACTAGCGGGGGCTGGCGATACGCAGTATTTT | CASSLTGLAGAGDTQYF
TRBJ1-6 | - | TRBV28 | - | TGTGCCAGCAGGTTAAGGAGCTCCTATAATTCACCCCTCCACTTT | CASRLRSSYNSPLHF
TRBJ1-3 | TRBD1 | TRBV7-9 | few | TGTGCCAGCAGCATGACAGGGACCTCTGGAAACACCATATATTTT | CASSMTGTSGNTIYF
TRBJ1-1 | - | TRBV11-2 | - | TGTGCCAGCAGCTTAGACCCCGGGGGCACTGAAGCTTTCTTT | CASSLDPGGTEAFF
TRBJ1-1 | - | TRBV29-1 | - | TGCAGCGTTGACCGCAGGGTCGCTGAAGCTTTCTTT | CSVDRRVAEAFF
TRBJ1-5 | - | TRBV12-3/TRBV12-4 | - | TGTGCCAGCTCTTCCAATCAGCCCCAGCATTTT | CASSSNQPQHF
TRBJ2-6 | - | TRBV13 | - | TGTGCCAGCAGCTTTTTCGTAAGGAGCACTGGGGCCAACGTCCTGACTTTC | CASSFFVRSTGANVLTF
TRBJ1-6 | - | TRBV10-1 | - | TGCGCCAGCAGTGTGGAGCCAAATTCACCCCTCCACTTT | CASSVEPNSPLHF
TRBJ2-3 | TRBD2 | TRBV19 | - | TGTGCCAGTAGAATCGGGGGGGACCCAGATACGCAGTATTTT | CASRIGGDPDTQYF
TRBJ2-7 | - | TRBV5-1 | once | TGCGCCAGCAGCTTGGTCGGGGACGAGCAGTACTTC | CASSLVGDEQYF
TRBJ1-1 | - | TRBV7-9 | - | TGTGCCAGCAGCTTAGCACAGAAGGTGAACACTGAAGCTTTCTTT | CASSLAQKVNTEAFF
TRBJ2-3 | - | TRBV2 | - | TGTGCCAGCAGTGAGATCACAAAAACGGATACGCAGTATTTT | CASSEITKTDTQYF
TRBJ2-4 | - | TRBV9 | once | TGTGCCAGCAGCCTCGAGCTTAGTAGGGGGAACATTCAGTACTTC | CASSLELSRGNIQYF
TRBJ1-5 | - | TRBV27 | - | TGTGCCAGCAGTTCCCGATCAGGTGAAGTTAGCAATCAGCCCCAGCATTTT | CASSSRSGEVSNQPQHF
TRBJ2-3 | TRBD1 | TRBV7-2 | - | TGTGCCAGCAGCTCCCAGGACAGGGGCACGCAGTATTTT | CASSSQDRGTQYF